This T cell receptor beta chain was sequenced for a study of cytotoxic CD8 clonotypes in ibrutinib-treated CLL. Findings of the study overall: Shared public clonotypes were rare, and on treatment they either got smaller or stayed the same.

TCR beta libraries used 1.5 to 2 micrograms of DNA from cryopreserved PBMCs. CDR1 MNHNS and CDR2 SASEGT come from the germline V gene. V was cut by 4 bases and J by 5 bases, with 17 bases left in between. The CDR3 totals 15 residues. Produced via immunoSEQ multiplex PCR; TCRdb's table is partial and in-frame only. Among tens of thousands of clones listed, roughly 71% were seen once. Points on this clone: The antigen remains unidentified.

The chain combines TRBV6-1 with TRBJ2-5; perhaps TRBD2 as D (6 bases). The sequencing here drew on PBMCs, taken after 12 months of ibrutinib treatment. This sequence was found in a human donor with chronic lymphocytic leukemia. In nucleotides, the CDR3 is TGTGCCAGCAGTGCCCCGACGGGACTGCTCGAGACCCAGTACTTC. This codes for CASSAPTGLLETQYF.